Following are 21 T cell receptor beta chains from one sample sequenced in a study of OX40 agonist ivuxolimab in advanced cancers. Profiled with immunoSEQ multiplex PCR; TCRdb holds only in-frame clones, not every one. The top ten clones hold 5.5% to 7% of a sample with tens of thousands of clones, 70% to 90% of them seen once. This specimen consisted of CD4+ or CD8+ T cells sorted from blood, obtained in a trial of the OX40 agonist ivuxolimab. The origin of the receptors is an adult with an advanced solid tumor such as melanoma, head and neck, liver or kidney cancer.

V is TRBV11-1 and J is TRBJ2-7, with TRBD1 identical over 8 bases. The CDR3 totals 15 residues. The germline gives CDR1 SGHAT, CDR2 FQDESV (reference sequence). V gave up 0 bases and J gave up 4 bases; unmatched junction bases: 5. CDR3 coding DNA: TGTGCCAGCAGCTTAGCCGGCAGGGGGCGATACGAGCAGTACTTC. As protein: CASSLAGRGRYEQYF. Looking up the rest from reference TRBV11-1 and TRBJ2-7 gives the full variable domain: EAEVAQSPRYKITEKSQAVAFWCDPISGHATLYWYRQILGQGPELLVQFQDESVVDDSQLPKDRFSAERLKGVDSTLKIQPAELGDSAMYLCASSLAGRGRYEQYFGPGTRLTVT.

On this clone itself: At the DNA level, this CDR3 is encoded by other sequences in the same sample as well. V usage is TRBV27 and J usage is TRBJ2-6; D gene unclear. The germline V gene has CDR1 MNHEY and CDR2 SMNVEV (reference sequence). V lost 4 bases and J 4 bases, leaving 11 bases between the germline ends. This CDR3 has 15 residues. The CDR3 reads CASSSPGTGANVLTF. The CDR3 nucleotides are TGTGCCAGCAGTTCCCCCGGAACCGGGGCCAACGTCCTGACTTTC. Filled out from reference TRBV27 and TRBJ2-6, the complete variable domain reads EAQVTQNPRYLITVTGKKLTVTCSQNMNHEYMSWYRQDPGLGLRQIYYSMNVEVTDKGDVPEGYKVSRKEKRNFPLILESPSPNQTSLYFCASSSPGTGANVLTFGAGSRLTVL.

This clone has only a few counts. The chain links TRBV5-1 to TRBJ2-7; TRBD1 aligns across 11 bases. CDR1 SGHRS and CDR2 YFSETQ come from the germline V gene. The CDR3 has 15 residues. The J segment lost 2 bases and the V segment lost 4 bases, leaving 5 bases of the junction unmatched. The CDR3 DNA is TGCGCCAGCAGCCCGGGACAGGGGGGGACCTACGAGCAGTACGTC. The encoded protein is CASSPGQGGTYEQYV.

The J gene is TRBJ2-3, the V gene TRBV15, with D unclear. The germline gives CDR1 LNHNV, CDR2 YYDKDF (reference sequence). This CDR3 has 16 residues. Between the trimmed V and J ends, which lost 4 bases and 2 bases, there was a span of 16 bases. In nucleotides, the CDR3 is TGTGCCACCAGCACTCCACTGAGGACCCTCACAGATACGCAGTATTTT. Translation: CATSTPLRTLTDTQYF.

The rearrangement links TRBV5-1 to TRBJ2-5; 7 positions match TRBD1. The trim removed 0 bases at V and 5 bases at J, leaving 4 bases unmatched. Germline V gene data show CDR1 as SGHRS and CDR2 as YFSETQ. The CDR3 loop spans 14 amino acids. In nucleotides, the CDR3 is TGCGCCAGCAGCTTGGCACAGGGGTTGGAGACCCAGTACTTC. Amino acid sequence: CASSLAQGLETQYF.

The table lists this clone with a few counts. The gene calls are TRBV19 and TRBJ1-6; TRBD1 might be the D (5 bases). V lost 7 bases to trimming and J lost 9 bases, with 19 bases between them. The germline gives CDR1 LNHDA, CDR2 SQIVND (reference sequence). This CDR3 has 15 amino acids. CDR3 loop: CASTLGTSKASPLHF. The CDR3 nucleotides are TGTGCCAGTACCCTAGGGACCTCGAAGGCTTCACCCCTCCACTTT. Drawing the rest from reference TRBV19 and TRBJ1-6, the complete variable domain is DGGITQSPKYLFRKEGQNVTLSCEQNLNHDAMYWYRQDPGQGLRLIYYSQIVNDFQKGDIAEGYSVSREKKESFPLTVTSAQKNPTAFYLCASTLGTSKASPLHFGNGTRLTVT.

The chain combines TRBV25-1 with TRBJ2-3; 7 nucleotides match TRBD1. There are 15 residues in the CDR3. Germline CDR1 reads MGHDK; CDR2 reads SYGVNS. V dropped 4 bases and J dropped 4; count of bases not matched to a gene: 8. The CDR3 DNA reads TGTGCCAGCAGTGTCCACTCCACAGGGGCAGATACGCAGTATTTT. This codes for CASSVHSTGADTQYF.

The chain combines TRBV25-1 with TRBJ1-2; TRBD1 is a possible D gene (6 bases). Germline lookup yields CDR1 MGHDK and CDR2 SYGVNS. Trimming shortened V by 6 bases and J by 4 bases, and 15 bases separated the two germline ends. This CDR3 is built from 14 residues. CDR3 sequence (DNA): TGTGCCAGCAGAACCGGGGGCGAGGGCTATGGCTACACCTTC. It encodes CASRTGGEGYGYTF.

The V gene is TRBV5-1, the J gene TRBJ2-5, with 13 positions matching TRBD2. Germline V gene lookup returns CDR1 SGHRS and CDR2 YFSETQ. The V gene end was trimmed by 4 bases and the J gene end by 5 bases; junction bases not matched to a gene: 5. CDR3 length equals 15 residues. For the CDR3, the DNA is TGCGCCAGCAGCGAGGGACTAGCGGGACGGGAGACCCAGTACTTC. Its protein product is CASSEGLAGRETQYF. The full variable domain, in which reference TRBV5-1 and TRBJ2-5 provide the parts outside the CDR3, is KAGVTQTPRYLIKTRGQQVTLSCSPISGHRSVSWYQQTPGQGLQFLFEYFSETQRNKGNFPGRFSGRQFSNSRSEMNVSTLELGDSALYLCASSEGLAGRETQYFGPGTRLLVL.

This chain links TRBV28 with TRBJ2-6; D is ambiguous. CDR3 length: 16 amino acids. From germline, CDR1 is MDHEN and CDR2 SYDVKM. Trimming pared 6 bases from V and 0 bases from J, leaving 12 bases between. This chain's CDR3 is CASRGQSLSGANVLTF. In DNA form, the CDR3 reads TGTGCCAGCAGAGGCCAGTCTCTCTCTGGGGCCAACGTCCTGACTTTC. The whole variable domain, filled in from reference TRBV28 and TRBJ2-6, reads DVKVTQSSRYLVKRTGEKVFLECVQDMDHENMFWYRQDPGLGLRLIYFSYDVKMKEKGDIPEGYSVSREKKERFSLILESASTNQTSMYLCASRGQSLSGANVLTFGAGSRLTVL.

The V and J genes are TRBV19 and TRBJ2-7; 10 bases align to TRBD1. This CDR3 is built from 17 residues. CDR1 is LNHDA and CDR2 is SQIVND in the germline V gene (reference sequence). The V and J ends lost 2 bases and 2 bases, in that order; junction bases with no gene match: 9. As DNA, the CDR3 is TGTGCCAGTAGTATAAAGAAGGGGACAGGGGCTACCTACGAGCAGTACGTC. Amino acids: CASSIKKGTGATYEQYV.

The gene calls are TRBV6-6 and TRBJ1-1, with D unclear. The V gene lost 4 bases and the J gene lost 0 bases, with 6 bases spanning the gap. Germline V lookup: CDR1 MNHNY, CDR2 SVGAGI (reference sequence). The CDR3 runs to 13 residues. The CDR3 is CASSSRLNTEAFF. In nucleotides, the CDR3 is TGTGCCAGCAGTTCCCGACTGAACACTGAAGCTTTCTTT.

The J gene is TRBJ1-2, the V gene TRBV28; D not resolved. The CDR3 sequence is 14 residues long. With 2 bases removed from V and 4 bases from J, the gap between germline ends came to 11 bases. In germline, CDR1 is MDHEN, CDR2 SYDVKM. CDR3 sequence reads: CASSLEEGGYGYTF. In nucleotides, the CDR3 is TGTGCCAGCAGTTTAGAGGAGGGCGGCTATGGCTACACCTTC.

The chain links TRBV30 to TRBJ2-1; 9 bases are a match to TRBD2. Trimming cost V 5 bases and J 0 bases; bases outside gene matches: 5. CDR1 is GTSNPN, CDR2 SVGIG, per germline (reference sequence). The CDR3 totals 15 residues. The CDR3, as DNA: TGTGCCTGGCATCAACTAGCGGGCTCCTACAATGAGCAGTTCTTC. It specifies CAWHQLAGSYNEQFF.

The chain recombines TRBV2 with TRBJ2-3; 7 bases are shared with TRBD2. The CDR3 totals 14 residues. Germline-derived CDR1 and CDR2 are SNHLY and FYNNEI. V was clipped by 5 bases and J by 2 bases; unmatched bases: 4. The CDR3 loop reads CASSRLAPTDTQYF. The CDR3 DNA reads TGTGCCAGCAGTAGACTAGCCCCCACAGATACGCAGTATTTT.

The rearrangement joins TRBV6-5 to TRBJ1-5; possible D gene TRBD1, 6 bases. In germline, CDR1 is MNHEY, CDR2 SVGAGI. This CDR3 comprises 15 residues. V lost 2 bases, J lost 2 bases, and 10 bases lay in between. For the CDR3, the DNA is TGTGCCAGCAGTTACGGGGGGGCGGGCAATCAGCCCCAGCATTTT. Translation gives CASSYGGAGNQPQHF.

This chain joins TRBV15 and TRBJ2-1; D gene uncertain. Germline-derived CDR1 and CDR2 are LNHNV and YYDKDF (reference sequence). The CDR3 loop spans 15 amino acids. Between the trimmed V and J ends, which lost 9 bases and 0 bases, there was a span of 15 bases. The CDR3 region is CATTPPPGSYNEQFF. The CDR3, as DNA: TGTGCCACTACCCCACCCCCGGGCTCCTACAATGAGCAGTTCTTC.

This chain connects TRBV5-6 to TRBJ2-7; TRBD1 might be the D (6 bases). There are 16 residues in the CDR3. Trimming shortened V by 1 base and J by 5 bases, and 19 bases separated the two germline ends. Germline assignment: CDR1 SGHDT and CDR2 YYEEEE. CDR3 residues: CASSLRPRGQSDEQYV. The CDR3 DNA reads TGTGCCAGCAGCTTGAGGCCCCGCGGACAGTCGGACGAGCAGTACGTC.

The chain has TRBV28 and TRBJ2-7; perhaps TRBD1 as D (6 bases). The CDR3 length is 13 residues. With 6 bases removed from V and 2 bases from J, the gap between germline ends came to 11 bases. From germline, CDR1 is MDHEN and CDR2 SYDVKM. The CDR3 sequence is CASRPQGTYEQYF. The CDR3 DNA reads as TGTGCCAGCAGACCCCAGGGGACCTACGAGCAGTACTTC.

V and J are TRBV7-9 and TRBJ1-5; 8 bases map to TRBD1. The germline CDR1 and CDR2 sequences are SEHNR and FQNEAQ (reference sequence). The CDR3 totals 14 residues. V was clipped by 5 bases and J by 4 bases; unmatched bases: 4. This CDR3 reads CASSRQGWNQPQHF. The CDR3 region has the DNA TGTGCCAGCAGCCGACAGGGGTGGAATCAGCCCCAGCATTTT.

The CDR3 loop is CASSVGGGSGGISYNEQFF. CDR3 nucleotide sequence: TGTGCCAGCAGCGTAGGCGGTGGTAGCGGGGGGATTTCCTACAATGAGCAGTTCTTC. V and J are TRBV9 and TRBJ2-1; 10 nucleotides line up with TRBD2. Germline-derived CDR1 and CDR2 are SGDLS and YYNGEE. The CDR3 runs 19 residues. The V segment lost 0 bases and the J segment 1 base; nucleotides outside the gene matches: 10.